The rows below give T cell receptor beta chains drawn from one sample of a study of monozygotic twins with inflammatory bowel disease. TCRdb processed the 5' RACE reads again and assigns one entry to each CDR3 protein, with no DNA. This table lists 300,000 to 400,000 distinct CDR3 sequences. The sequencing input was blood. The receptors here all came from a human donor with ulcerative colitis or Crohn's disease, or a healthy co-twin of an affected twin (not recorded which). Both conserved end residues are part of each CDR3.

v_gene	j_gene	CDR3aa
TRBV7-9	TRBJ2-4	CASSPQTGGKNIQYF
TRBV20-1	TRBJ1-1	CSAPTTQGFATEAFF
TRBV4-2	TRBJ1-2	CASSQGTANYGYTF
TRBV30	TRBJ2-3	CAWGADQHGADTQYF
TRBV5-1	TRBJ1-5	CASSPSGGNKIQPQHF
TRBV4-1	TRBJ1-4	CASSQGGFNEKLFF
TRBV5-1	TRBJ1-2	CASSDLSGDYGYTF
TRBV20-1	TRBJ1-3	CSARDTLQGASGNTIYF
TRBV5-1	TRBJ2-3	CASSLGTYTDTQYF
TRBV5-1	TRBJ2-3	CASSLGLTQRTDTQYF
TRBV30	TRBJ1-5	CAWSVRGNQPQHF
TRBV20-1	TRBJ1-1	CSASKGGDTEAFF
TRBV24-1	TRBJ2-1	CATSDPGPHSYNEQFF
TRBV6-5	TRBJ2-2	CASSYSGGYPGELFF